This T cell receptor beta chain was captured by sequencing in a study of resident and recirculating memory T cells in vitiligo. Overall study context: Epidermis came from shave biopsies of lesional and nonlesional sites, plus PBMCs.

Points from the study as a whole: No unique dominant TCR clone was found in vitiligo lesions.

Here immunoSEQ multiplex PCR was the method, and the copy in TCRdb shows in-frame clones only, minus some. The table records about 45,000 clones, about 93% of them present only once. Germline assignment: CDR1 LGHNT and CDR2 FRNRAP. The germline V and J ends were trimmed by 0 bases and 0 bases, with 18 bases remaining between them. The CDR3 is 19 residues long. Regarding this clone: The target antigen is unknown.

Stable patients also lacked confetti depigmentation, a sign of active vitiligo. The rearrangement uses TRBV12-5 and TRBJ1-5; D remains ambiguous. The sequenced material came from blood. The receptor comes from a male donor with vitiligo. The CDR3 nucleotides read TGTGCTAGTGGTTTGGTAGGTAGAGGGATTTTGACTAGCAATCAGCCCCAGCATTTT. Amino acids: CASGLVGRGILTSNQPQHF.